The rows below give T cell receptor beta chains drawn from one sample of a study of blood T cell repertoires in COVID-19. Some clones are missing from TCRdb's copy, which holds only in-frame ones; the method was immunoSEQ multiplex PCR. The sample holds 180,000 or so clones, 65% to 85% seen once. Sequenced: PBMCs or T cells enriched from blood (not recorded which). Source of these receptors: a man in his forties who had recovered from COVID-19. Each CDR3 is given with its conserved first and last residue. D genes are given only for firm matches. A row's size may be missing; if present it is once, few, many or a size class.

CDR3aa | CDR3nt | d_gene | v_gene | abundance | j_gene
CASGRGVSSGNTIYF | TGTGCCTCAGGCCGGGGGGTTTCCTCTGGAAACACCATATATTTT | - | TRBV7-9 | - | TRBJ1-3
CASSLEDSSYEQYF | TGTGCCAGCAGCCTGGAGGACAGCTCATACGAGCAGTACTTC | - | TRBV5-6 | - | TRBJ2-7
CAWSRRVFPEAFF | TGTGCCTGGAGTAGGCGGGTTTTCCCTGAAGCTTTCTTT | - | TRBV30 | - | TRBJ1-1
CASSYRVTQGRNYTEAFF | TGTGCCAGCAGTTACCGAGTTACGCAGGGTCGTAACTACACTGAAGCTTTCTTT | - | TRBV6-2/TRBV6-3 | - | TRBJ1-1
CASSAGSANTGELFF | TGTGCCAGCAGCGCAGGGTCCGCGAACACCGGGGAGCTGTTTTTT | - | TRBV2 | few | TRBJ2-2
CASSVGGTGAAYEQYF | TGTGCCAGCAGCGTAGGGGGGACAGGGGCGGCCTACGAGCAGTACTTC | TRBD1 | TRBV9 | - | TRBJ2-7
CAIQREGRAGELFF | TGTGCCATCCAGAGGGAGGGGAGAGCCGGGGAGCTGTTTTTT | TRBD2 | TRBV6-5 | - | TRBJ2-2
CASSIENRHFNEKLFF | TGTGCCAGTAGTATCGAAAATCGACACTTCAATGAAAAACTGTTTTTT | - | TRBV19 | - | TRBJ1-4
CASSIGTGAWTEAFF | TGTGCCAGCAGCATTGGGACAGGGGCATGGACTGAAGCTTTCTTT | TRBD1 | TRBV11-2 | - | TRBJ1-1
CASSLGSGRETQYF | TGTGCCAGCAGCTTAGGGTCAGGAAGAGAGACCCAGTACTTC | - | TRBV7-8 | - | TRBJ2-5
CASRLSCTSGGAGTDTQYF | TGTGCCAGCAGATTATCGTGTACTAGCGGGGGGGCAGGCACAGATACGCAGTATTTT | - | TRBV21-1 | - | TRBJ2-3
CASSRGTENEQFF | TGCGCCAGCAGTAGGGGGACGGAAAATGAGCAGTTCTTC | - | TRBV5-1 | - | TRBJ2-1
CASSGGDRKEGGYTF | TGTGCCAGCAGTGGAGGGGACAGAAAAGAGGGTGGCTACACCTTC | TRBD1 | TRBV28 | - | TRBJ1-2
CASSSTGLGYTF | TGTGCCAGCAGCTCGACAGGGCTTGGCTACACCTTC | TRBD1 | TRBV7-9 | - | TRBJ1-2
CASREGGTEAFF | TGCGCCAGCAGGGAAGGGGGAACTGAAGCTTTCTTT | - | TRBV10-2 | few | TRBJ1-1
CASNHGWSGELFF | TGTGCCAGTAATCATGGCTGGTCCGGGGAGCTGTTTTTT | - | TRBV19 | - | TRBJ2-2
CATSDRTSGGSSYNEQFF | TGTGCCACCAGTGACCGGACTAGCGGGGGGAGCTCCTACAATGAGCAGTTCTTC | TRBD2 | TRBV24-1 | - | TRBJ2-1
CASTSDKGRGYTEAFF | TGTGCCAGCACCTCGGACAAGGGAAGGGGGTACACTGAAGCTTTCTTT | - | TRBV5-4 | - | TRBJ1-1
CASSLVGRNTEAFF | TGTGCCAGCAGCTTAGTGGGCAGGAACACTGAAGCTTTCTTT | - | TRBV13 | - | TRBJ1-1
CASSQGALGGYTF | TGCGCCAGCAGCCAAGGGGCCCTCGGTGGCTACACCTTC | - | TRBV4-3 | - | TRBJ1-2
CASSITGNQETQYF | TGTGCCAGTAGTATTACAGGGAACCAAGAGACCCAGTACTTC | - | TRBV19 | once | TRBJ2-5
CASSESGQGEFYGYTF | TGTGCCAGCAGTGAATCCGGACAGGGGGAATTCTATGGCTACACCTTC | TRBD1 | TRBV25-1 | - | TRBJ1-2
CASSQYMNTEAFF | TGTGCCAGCAGCCAATATATGAACACTGAAGCTTTCTTT | - | TRBV3-1/TRBV3-2 | once | TRBJ1-1
CASSSVRGPVEKLFF | TGTGCCAGCAGCTCAGTTCGAGGGCCGGTTGAAAAACTGTTTTTT | - | TRBV11-2 | few | TRBJ1-4